This T cell receptor (beta chain) was captured by sequencing in a study of blood T cell repertoires in COVID-19. The CDR3 totals 13 residues. The V end lost 0 bases, the J end lost 5 bases, and 8 bases lay between the germline ends. Germline CDR1 SGHNT, CDR2 YYREEE (reference sequence). Data came from immunoSEQ multiplex PCR; TCRdb stores just in-frame clones and leaves some out. The profile shows around 170,000 clones, roughly nine tenths of them singletons. Sequenced sample: peripheral blood. The chain recombines TRBV5-4 with TRBJ1-1; D ambiguous. The sequence was collected from a woman in her 70s with acute or convalescent COVID-19. CDR3 bases: TGTGCCAGCAGCTTGGGGGAGGAGACTGAAGCTTTCTTT. It yields the protein CASSLGEETEAFF.